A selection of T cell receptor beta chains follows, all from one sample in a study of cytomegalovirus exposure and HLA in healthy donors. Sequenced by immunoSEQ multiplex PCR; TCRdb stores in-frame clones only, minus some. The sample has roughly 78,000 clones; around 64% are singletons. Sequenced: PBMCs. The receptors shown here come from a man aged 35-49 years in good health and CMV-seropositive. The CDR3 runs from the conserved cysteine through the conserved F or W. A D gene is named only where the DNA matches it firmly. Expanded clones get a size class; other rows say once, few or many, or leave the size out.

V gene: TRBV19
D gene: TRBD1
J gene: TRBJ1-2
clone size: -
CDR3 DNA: TGTGCCAGTAGTGGTGAGGGGGCATTTTCTGGCTACACCTTC
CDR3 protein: CASSGEGAFSGYTF

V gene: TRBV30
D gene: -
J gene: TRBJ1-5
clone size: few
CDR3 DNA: TGTGCCTGGAACGAAGGACTCAATCAGCCCCAGCATTTT
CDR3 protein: CAWNEGLNQPQHF

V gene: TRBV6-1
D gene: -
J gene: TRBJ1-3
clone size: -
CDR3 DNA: TGTGCCAGCAGTGGGGCAGACGGAAACACCATATATTTT
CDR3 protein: CASSGADGNTIYF

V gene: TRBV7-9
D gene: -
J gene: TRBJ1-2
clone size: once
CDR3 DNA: TGTGCCAGCAGCCCATCTATTACCTATGGCTACACCTTC
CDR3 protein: CASSPSITYGYTF

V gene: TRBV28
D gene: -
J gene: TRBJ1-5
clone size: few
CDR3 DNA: TGTGCCAGCAGTCCCCACGACATTCAGCCCCAGCATTTT
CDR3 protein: CASSPHDIQPQHF

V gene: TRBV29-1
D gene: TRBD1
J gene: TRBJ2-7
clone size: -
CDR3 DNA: TGCAGCGTTGAAGATCTACAGGGGCGGTCCTACGAGCAGTACTTC
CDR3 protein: CSVEDLQGRSYEQYF

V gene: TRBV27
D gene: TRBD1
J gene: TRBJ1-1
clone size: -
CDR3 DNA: TGTGCCAGCAGTTTCGGGACAGGGTTTACTGAAGCTTTCTTT
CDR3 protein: CASSFGTGFTEAFF

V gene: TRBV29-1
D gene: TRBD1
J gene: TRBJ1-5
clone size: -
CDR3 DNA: TGCAGCGTTCTGACAGGGGTACTGGATCAGCCCCAGCATTTT
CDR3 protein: CSVLTGVLDQPQHF

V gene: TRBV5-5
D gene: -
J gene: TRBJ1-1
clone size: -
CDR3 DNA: TGTGCCAGCAGCTTTGGGGGGGTGCTAATGAACACTGAAGCTTTCTTT
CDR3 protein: CASSFGGVLMNTEAFF

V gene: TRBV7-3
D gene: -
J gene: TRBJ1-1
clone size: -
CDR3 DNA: TGTGCCAGCAGCTTCCGACAGATCTATTGGATGAACACTGAAGCTTTCTTT
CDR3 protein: CASSFRQIYWMNTEAFF

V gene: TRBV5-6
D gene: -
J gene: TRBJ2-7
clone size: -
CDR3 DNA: TGTGCCAGCAGCTTACTCGCGGCTCCTAGCTACGAGCAGTACTTC
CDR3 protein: CASSLLAAPSYEQYF

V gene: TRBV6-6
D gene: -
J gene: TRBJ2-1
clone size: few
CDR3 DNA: TGTGCCAGCAGCCTCCAGGGTCCCTCCAACAATGAGCAGTTCTTC
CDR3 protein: CASSLQGPSNNEQFF

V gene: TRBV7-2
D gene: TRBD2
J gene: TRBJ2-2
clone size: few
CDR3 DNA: TGTGCCAGCAGCTTAAACGCCCCCGGGACTAGCGCCGGGGAGCTGTTTTTT
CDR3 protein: CASSLNAPGTSAGELFF

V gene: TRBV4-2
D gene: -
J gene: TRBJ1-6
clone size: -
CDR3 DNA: TGTGCCAGCAGCCAAATAAGCAATTCACCCCTCCACTTT
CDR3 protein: CASSQISNSPLHF

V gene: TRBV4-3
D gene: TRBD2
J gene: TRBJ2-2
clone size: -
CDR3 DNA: TGCGCCAGCAGCCAACAGACTAGCTCCGGGGAGCTGTTTTTT
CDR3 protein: CASSQQTSSGELFF

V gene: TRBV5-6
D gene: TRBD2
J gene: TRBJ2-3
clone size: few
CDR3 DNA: TGTGCCAGCAGCCTATCGCTAGCGGGGGGGGATACGCAGTATTTT
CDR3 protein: CASSLSLAGGDTQYF

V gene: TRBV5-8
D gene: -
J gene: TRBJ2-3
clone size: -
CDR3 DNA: TGTGCCAGCAGCTTGTCGGGGGGCACAGATACGCAGTATTTT
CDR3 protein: CASSLSGGTDTQYF

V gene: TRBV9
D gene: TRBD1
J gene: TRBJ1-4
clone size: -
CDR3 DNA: TGTGCCAGCAGCTCCGGGACAGGGAATGAAAAACTGTTTTTT
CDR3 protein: CASSSGTGNEKLFF

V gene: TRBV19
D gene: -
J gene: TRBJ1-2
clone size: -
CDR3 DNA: TGTGCCAGTAGTATAGACAGGGTGGCGGGCTACACCTTC
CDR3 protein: CASSIDRVAGYTF

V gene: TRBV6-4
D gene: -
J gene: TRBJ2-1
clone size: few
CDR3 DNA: TGTGCCAGCAGTGACTCAGCGGGCTCCTACAATGAGCAGTTCTTC
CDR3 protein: CASSDSAGSYNEQFF

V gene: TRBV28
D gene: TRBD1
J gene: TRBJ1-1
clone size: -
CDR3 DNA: TGTGCCAGCTTCGCCTCCGGGACAGGGAACACTGAAGCTTTCTTT
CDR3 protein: CASFASGTGNTEAFF

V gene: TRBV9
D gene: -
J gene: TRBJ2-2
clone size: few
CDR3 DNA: TGTGCCAGCAGCGTAGCTACTCAGGGCGGGGAGCTGTTTTTT
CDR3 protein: CASSVATQGGELFF

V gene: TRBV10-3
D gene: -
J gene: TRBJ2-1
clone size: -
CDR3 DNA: TGTGCCATCAGTGAGGCAGAGCCTAGCTCCTACAATGAGCAGTTCTTC
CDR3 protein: CAISEAEPSSYNEQFF

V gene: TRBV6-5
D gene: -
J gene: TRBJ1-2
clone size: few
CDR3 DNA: TGTGCCAGCAGTCAGGGAGGTGGCTACACCTTC
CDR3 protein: CASSQGGGYTF

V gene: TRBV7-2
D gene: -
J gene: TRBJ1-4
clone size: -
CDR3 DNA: TGTGCCAGCAGGGCGGGGGTTTCGGAGGAAAAACTGTTTTTT
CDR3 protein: CASRAGVSEEKLFF

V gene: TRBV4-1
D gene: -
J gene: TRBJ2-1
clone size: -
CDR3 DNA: TGCGCCAGCAGCCAAGTACTAGCCACCTACAATGAGCAGTTCTTC
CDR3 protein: CASSQVLATYNEQFF

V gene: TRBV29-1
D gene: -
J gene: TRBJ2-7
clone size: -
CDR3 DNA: TGCAGCGTTGAATCTGAGAGTAACTCCTACGAGCAGTACTTC
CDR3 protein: CSVESESNSYEQYF

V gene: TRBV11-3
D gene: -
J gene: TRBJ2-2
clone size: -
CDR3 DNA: TGTGCCAGCAGCTTAGAGAGCGGATCCGGGGAGCTGTTTTTT
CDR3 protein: CASSLESGSGELFF

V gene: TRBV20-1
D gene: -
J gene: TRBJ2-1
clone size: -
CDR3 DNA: TGCAGTGCGCAAGCTATGAATGAGCAGTTCTTC
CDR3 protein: CSAQAMNEQFF